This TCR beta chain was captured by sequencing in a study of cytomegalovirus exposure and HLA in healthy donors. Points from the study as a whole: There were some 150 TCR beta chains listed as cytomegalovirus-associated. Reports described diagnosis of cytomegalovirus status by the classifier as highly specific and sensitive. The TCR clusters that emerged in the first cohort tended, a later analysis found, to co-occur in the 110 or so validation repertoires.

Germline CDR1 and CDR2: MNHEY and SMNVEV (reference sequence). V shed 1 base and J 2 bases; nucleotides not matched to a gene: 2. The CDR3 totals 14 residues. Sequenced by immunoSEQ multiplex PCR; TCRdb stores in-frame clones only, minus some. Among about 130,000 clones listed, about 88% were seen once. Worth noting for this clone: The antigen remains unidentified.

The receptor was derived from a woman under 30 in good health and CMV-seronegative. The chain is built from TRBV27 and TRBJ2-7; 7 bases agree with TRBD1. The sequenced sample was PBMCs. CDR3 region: CASSLLGQTYEQYF. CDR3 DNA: TGTGCCAGCAGTTTATTGGGACAGACCTACGAGCAGTACTTC.